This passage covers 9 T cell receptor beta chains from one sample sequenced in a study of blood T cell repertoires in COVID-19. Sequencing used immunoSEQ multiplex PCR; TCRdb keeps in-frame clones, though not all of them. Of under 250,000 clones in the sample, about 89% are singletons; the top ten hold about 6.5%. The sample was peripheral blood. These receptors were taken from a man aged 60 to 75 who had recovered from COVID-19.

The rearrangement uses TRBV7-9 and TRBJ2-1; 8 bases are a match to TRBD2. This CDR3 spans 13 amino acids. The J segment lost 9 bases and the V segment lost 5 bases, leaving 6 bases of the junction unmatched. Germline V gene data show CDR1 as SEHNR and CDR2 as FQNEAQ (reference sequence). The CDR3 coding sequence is TGTGCCAGCAGCCCTCCGGGAGGGACTGAGCAGTTCTTC. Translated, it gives CASSPPGGTEQFF.

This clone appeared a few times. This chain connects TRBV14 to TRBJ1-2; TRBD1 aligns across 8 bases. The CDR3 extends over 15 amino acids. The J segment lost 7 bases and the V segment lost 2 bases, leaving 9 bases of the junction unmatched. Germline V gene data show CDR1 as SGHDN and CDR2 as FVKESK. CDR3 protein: CASSQLSGTGAGYTF. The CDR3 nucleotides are TGTGCCAGCAGCCAATTATCCGGGACAGGAGCTGGCTACACCTTC.

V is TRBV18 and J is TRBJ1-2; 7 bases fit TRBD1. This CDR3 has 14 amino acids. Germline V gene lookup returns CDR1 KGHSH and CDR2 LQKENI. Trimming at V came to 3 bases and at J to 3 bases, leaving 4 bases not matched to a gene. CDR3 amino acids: CASSPTGNDYGYTF. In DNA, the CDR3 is TGTGCCAGCTCACCGACAGGGAATGACTATGGCTACACCTTC.

DNA of the CDR3: TGTGCCAGCAGCCAAATTAGGCTCGGACAGGGAAATGAGCAGTTCTTC. It is translated as CASSQIRLGQGNEQFF. The rearrangement links TRBV7-2 to TRBJ2-1; 8 bases are a match to TRBD1. The length of the CDR3 is 16 residues. V trimming: 5 bases; J trimming: 7 bases; junction bases outside the gene matches: 13. The germline V gene has CDR1 SGHTA and CDR2 FQGNSA.

CDR3 sequence (DNA): TGTGCCTGGACGGGGACAGGGAGGTATGGCTACACCTTC. The encoded protein is CAWTGTGRYGYTF. The chain uses TRBV30 and TRBJ1-2; 9 bases are shared with TRBD1. Germline V lookup: CDR1 GTSNPN, CDR2 SVGIG (reference sequence). The V segment lost 4 bases and the J segment 5 bases; nucleotides outside the gene matches: 5. The CDR3 has 13 residues.

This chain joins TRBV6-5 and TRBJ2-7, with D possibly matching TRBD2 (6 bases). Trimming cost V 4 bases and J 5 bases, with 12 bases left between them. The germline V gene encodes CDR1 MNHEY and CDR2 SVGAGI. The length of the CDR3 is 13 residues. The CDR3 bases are TGTGCCAGCAGTTGGGGACTCCCGGACGAGCAGTACTTC. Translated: CASSWGLPDEQYF.

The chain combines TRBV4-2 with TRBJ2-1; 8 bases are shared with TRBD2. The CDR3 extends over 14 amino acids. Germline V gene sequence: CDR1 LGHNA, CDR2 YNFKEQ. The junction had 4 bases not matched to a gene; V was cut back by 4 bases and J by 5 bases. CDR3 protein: CASSPGGPNNEQFF. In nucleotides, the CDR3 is TGTGCCAGCAGCCCGGGGGGGCCTAACAATGAGCAGTTCTTC.

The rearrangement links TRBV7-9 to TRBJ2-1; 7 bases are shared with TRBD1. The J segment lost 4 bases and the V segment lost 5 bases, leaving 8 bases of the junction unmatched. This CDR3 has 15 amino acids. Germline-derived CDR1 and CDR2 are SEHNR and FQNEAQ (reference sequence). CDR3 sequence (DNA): TGTGCCAGCAGCCAGGCCGGGACAGCTTACAATGAGCAGTTCTTC. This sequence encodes CASSQAGTAYNEQFF.

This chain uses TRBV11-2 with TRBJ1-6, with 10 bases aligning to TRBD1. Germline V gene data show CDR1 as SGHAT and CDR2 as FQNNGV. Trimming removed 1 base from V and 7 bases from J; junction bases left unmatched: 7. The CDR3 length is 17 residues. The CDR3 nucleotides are TGTGCCAGCAGCTTAGGCCCCTCGACAGGGGGCAATTCACCCCTCCACTTT. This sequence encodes CASSLGPSTGGNSPLHF. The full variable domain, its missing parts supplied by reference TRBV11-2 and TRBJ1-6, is EAGVAQSPRYKIIEKRQSVAFWCNPISGHATLYWYQQILGQGPKLLIQFQNNGVVDDSQLPKDRFSAERLKGVDSTLKIQPAKLEDSAVYLCASSLGPSTGGNSPLHFGNGTRLTVT.